The present TCR beta chain was sequenced within a study of follicular helper T cells after annual influenza vaccination. Method: immunoSEQ multiplex PCR; TCRdb's copy keeps in-frame clones and lacks some. The sample lists fewer than 5,000 clones, approximately 86% occurring once. This clone came up once. This sample's time point: 2015-2016 season, 7 days after influenza vaccination. ICOS+CD38+ and ICOS-CD38- fractions were sorted from non-naive CD4+CXCR5+PD-1+ cells. The receptor's source is an adult who received the influenza vaccine. The sequencing used CXCR5+ CD38- circulating T follicular helper cells from blood, collected 7 days after influenza vaccination. Subset in this sample: circulating Tfh, non-naive CD4+CXCR5+PD-1+ (ICOS+CD38+ or ICOS-CD38-).

The CDR3 sequence: CASSWVGGTNEKLFF. DNA for the CDR3: TGTGCCAGCAGCTGGGTCGGGGGTACTAATGAAAAACTGTTTTTT. V and J are TRBV7-8 and TRBJ1-4; tentative D call: TRBD1 (5 bases). CDR1 and CDR2 (germline): SGHVS, FQNEAQ. This CDR3 has 15 residues. The ends were cut back, 4 bases at V and 2 bases at J, with 11 bases in the middle.